Presented here are 24 T cell receptor beta chains from one specimen sequenced in a study of graft-versus-host responses after intestinal transplantation. The repertoire was sequenced with immunoSEQ multiplex PCR; TCRdb's copy has only in-frame clones and lacks some. The profile shows roughly 9,600 clones, about 86% of them singletons. The authors processed graft tissue to release intraepithelial and lamina propria lymphocytes. Sample: ileum tissue, taken almost 750 days after intestinal transplantation. The receptors stem from a human patient who received an intestinal transplant, so some T cells may come from the graft donor.

This clone was picked up a small number of times. J is TRBJ2-7 and V is TRBV9, with D possibly being TRBD2 (6 bases). The CDR3 covers 16 residues. V was pared by 0 bases and J by 2 bases, with 15 bases between. CDR1 and CDR2 from the germline V gene are SGDLS and YYNGEE. The CDR3 DNA reads TGTGCCAGCAGCGTAGACTCGGCTAGCGTCACCTACGAGCAGTACTTC. It translates to CASSVDSASVTYEQYF.

This chain links TRBV14 with TRBJ1-2; D call uncertain. The germline V gene encodes CDR1 SGHDN and CDR2 FVKESK. The CDR3 is 16 amino acids. V lost 1 base to trimming and J lost 4 bases, with 16 bases between them. DNA for the CDR3: TGTGCCAGCAGCCAAGTTCGATATGGGGAGGGCTATGGCTACACCTTC. Protein: CASSQVRYGEGYGYTF.

V gene TRBV5-1 combines with J gene TRBJ2-1; D remains ambiguous. This CDR3 region has 14 residues. The germline CDR1 and CDR2 sequences are SGHRS and YFSETQ. V dropped 0 bases and J dropped 2 bases, with 6 bases sitting between them. The CDR3 region is CASSLGGPYNEQFF. CDR3 sequence (DNA): TGCGCCAGCAGCTTGGGCGGACCCTACAATGAGCAGTTCTTC.

V is TRBV29-1 and J is TRBJ2-3; D is tentatively TRBD1 or TRBD2 (6 bases each). Germline V CDR1 and CDR2: SQVTM, ANQGSEA. There are 14 residues in the CDR3. With 7 bases removed from V and 2 bases from J, the gap between germline ends came to 16 bases. In DNA form, the CDR3 reads TGCAGCGCACGAAGGGGGGTGATCACAGATACGCAGTATTTT. It yields the protein CSARRGVITDTQYF.

The chain employs TRBV7-6 and TRBJ1-5; D is undetermined. Trimming shortened V by 5 bases and J by 1 base, and 12 bases separated the two germline ends. The CDR3 consists of 15 residues. Germline V gene lookup returns CDR1 SGHVS and CDR2 FNYEAQ. The CDR3 here is CASSAEVGSNQPQHF. In DNA, the CDR3 is TGTGCCAGCAGCGCAGAGGTGGGAAGCAATCAGCCCCAGCATTTT.

The CDR3 reads CASRDHTEAFF. In DNA form, the CDR3 reads TGTGCCAGTCGGGACCACACTGAAGCTTTCTTT. The gene calls are TRBV5-5 and TRBJ1-1, with D perhaps TRBD1 (5 bases). Per the germline V gene, CDR1 is SGHKS and CDR2 is YYEKEE (reference sequence). The V and J ends lost 8 bases and 3 bases respectively, with 8 bases between them. The CDR3 totals 11 residues. Combining the CDR3 with reference TRBV5-5 and TRBJ1-1 gives the whole variable domain DAGVTQSPTHLIKTRGQQVTLRCSPISGHKSVSWYQQVLGQGPQFIFQYYEKEERGRGNFPDRFSARQFPNYSSELNVNALLLGDSALYLCASRDHTEAFFGQGTRLTVV.

The table lists this clone with a few counts. The genes are TRBV6-1 and TRBJ1-2; 7 bases match TRBD1. The V gene's germline CDR1 is MNHNS and CDR2 SASEGT. The V and J ends lost 4 bases and 2 bases, in that order; junction bases with no gene match: 4. The CDR3 sequence is 14 residues long. The CDR3 is CASSGDRGNYGYTF. The DNA of the CDR3 is TGTGCCAGCAGTGGGGACAGAGGGAACTATGGCTACACCTTC.

The chain couples TRBV7-2 to TRBJ2-3; D possibly uses TRBD1 or TRBD2 (5 bases each). The CDR3 extends over 15 amino acids. The germline V gene has CDR1 SGHTA and CDR2 FQGNSA. V lost 5 bases to trimming and J lost 1 base, with 13 bases between them. CDR3 sequence reads: CASSPTGTRTDTQYF. CDR3 bases: TGTGCCAGCAGCCCGACCGGGACCCGCACAGATACGCAGTATTTT.

In this sample, this clone turned up once. The rearrangement uses TRBV19 and TRBJ2-7; D might be TRBD2 (6 bases). Germline V gives CDR1 LNHDA, CDR2 SQIVND (reference sequence). The CDR3 has 11 residues. Trimming removed 5 bases at V and 6 bases at J, with 8 bases between. The CDR3 coding sequence is TGTGCCAGTAGTTCAGCGGGCGAGCAGTACTTC. Amino acids: CASSSAGEQYF.

V gene TRBV7-9 combines with J gene TRBJ2-3; D unclear. Germline lookup yields CDR1 SEHNR and CDR2 FQNEAQ (reference sequence). The CDR3 has 11 amino acids. V lost 0 bases and J 9 bases, leaving 4 bases between the germline ends. The CDR3 nucleotides are TGTGCCAGCAGCTTAGCGGACACGCAGTATTTT. Encoded protein: CASSLADTQYF. The full variable domain, its missing parts supplied by reference TRBV7-9 and TRBJ2-3, is DTGVSQNPRHKITKRGQNVTFRCDPISEHNRLYWYRQTLGQGPEFLTYFQNEAQLEKSRLLSDRFSAERPKGSFSTLEIQRTEQGDSAMYLCASSLADTQYFGPGTRLTVL.

The CDR3 DNA sequence: TGTGCCAGCAGTTTATGGACAGGGGGTCTGAACACTGAAGCTTTCTTT. This gives the protein CASSLWTGGLNTEAFF. V gene TRBV28 combines with J gene TRBJ1-1, with TRBD1 identical over 9 bases. Germline V gene data show CDR1 as MDHEN and CDR2 as SYDVKM. J was trimmed by 0 bases and V by 0 bases; bases with no gene match: 2. The length of the CDR3 is 16 residues.

The CDR3 reads CASSLVPGGGNEQFF. The CDR3 DNA reads as TGTGCCAGCAGTTTAGTCCCCGGCGGGGGCAATGAGCAGTTCTTC. The V gene is TRBV27, the J gene TRBJ2-1; 7 bases are shared with TRBD2. V shed 2 bases and J 6 bases; nucleotides not matched to a gene: 7. Germline V gene sequence: CDR1 MNHEY, CDR2 SMNVEV (reference sequence). The CDR3 consists of 15 residues.

The chain uses TRBV18 and TRBJ2-7, with TRBD2 identical over 11 bases. V trimming: 3 bases; J trimming: 6 bases; junction bases outside the gene matches: 7. The CDR3 has 15 amino acids. From germline, CDR1 is KGHSH and CDR2 LQKENI. The CDR3 loop reads CASSPTSGSRGEQYF. The CDR3 coding sequence is TGTGCCAGCTCACCTACTAGCGGGAGTAGGGGCGAGCAGTACTTC.

The chain carries TRBV11-2 and TRBJ2-7; tentatively, D is TRBD1 (5 bases). The V gene lost 5 bases and the J gene lost 0 bases, with 14 bases spanning the gap. Germline lookup yields CDR1 SGHAT and CDR2 FQNNGV. The CDR3 contains 15 residues. This CDR3 is CASSLKPGNSYEQYF. The CDR3 DNA reads TGTGCCAGCAGCCTCAAGCCAGGGAACTCCTACGAGCAGTACTTC.

The V gene is TRBV10-3, the J gene TRBJ1-5, with D unclear. V was trimmed by 4 bases and J by 5 bases, leaving 12 bases between them. Per germline, CDR1 ENHRY and CDR2 SYGVKD. The CDR3 length is 14 residues. For the CDR3, the DNA is TGTGCCATCAGTGGTGACAAGCAGGATCAGCCCCAGCATTTT. As protein: CAISGDKQDQPQHF.

Worth noting for this clone: This same CDR3 is encoded by further DNA sequences in the sample. V usage is TRBV2 and J usage is TRBJ2-1, with unresolved D. Trimming pared 7 bases from V and 11 bases from J, leaving 15 bases between. Germline CDR1 SNHLY, CDR2 FYNNEI. CDR3 size: 12 residues. CDR3 region: CASKSVVRQQFF. CDR3 DNA sequence: TGTGCCAGCAAGTCAGTGGTTCGGCAGCAGTTCTTC.

The chain uses TRBV6-1 and TRBJ1-6; TRBD1 might be the D (6 bases). Germline V gene sequence: CDR1 MNHNS, CDR2 SASEGT. V dropped 4 bases and J dropped 5 bases, with 12 bases sitting between them. The CDR3 contains 15 residues. As DNA, the CDR3 is TGTGCCAGCAGTGTTAGGTCAGGGGATAATTCACCCCTCCACTTT. This encodes CASSVRSGDNSPLHF.

Only one count was recorded for this clone. This rearrangement joins TRBV2 to TRBJ2-7; 8 bases map to TRBD2. The CDR3 spans 13 residues. The germline V gene encodes CDR1 SNHLY and CDR2 FYNNEI. Unmatched junction bases numbered 4, after V lost 7 bases and J lost 2 bases. The CDR3, as DNA: TGTGCCAGCAAGTCGGGAGGGCCCTACGAGCAGTACTTC. Translation: CASKSGGPYEQYF.

The chain employs TRBV30 and TRBJ1-5; possibly TRBD1 for D (6 bases). Trimming stripped 3 bases from V and 5 bases from J, with 11 bases between. Germline-derived CDR1 and CDR2 are GTSNPN and SVGIG (reference sequence). The length of the CDR3 is 13 residues. The chain's CDR3 is CAWSLRGDQPQHF. The CDR3, as DNA: TGTGCCTGGAGCCTGAGGGGGGATCAGCCCCAGCATTTT.

The DNA for the CDR3 is TGTGCCTGGAGTTCTCGGGACTCCTACACAGATACGCAGTATTTT. It encodes CAWSSRDSYTDTQYF. The rearrangement links TRBV30 to TRBJ2-3; a possible D gene is TRBD2 (6 bases). The CDR3 is 15 residues long. The germline V gene encodes CDR1 GTSNPN and CDR2 SVGIG (reference sequence). V was cut by 2 bases and J by 2 bases, with 14 bases left in between.

This sequence joins TRBV5-1 and TRBJ2-7; TRBD2 matches 16 bases. The J segment lost 3 bases and the V segment lost 5 bases, leaving 11 bases of the junction unmatched. Germline V lookup: CDR1 SGHRS, CDR2 YFSETQ. The CDR3 spans 18 residues. CDR3 sequence reads: CASRFIGTSGRANYEQYF. CDR3 coding DNA: TGCGCCAGCAGGTTCATCGGGACTAGCGGGAGGGCCAACTACGAGCAGTACTTC.

V and J are TRBV6-6 and TRBJ2-7; TRBD2 aligns across 7 bases. The CDR3 sequence is 15 residues long. Looked up from germline, CDR1 is MNHNY and CDR2 is SVGAGI (reference sequence). V lost 5 bases and J lost 3; bases outside the gene matches: 10. CDR3 bases: TGTGCCAGCAGTAGCCGGCTAGCGGATTACTACGAGCAGTACTTC. Encoded protein: CASSSRLADYYEQYF.

V is TRBV7-6 and J is TRBJ2-7; D call uncertain. The CDR3 has 13 residues. Germline V gene data show CDR1 as SGHVS and CDR2 as FNYEAQ. V was pared by 4 bases and J by 2 bases, with 9 bases between. The CDR3 reads CASSSLQAYEQYF. CDR3 bases: TGTGCCAGCAGCTCCCTTCAAGCCTACGAGCAGTACTTC.

In its sample, this clone was seen once. The gene calls are TRBV5-4 and TRBJ2-5, with TRBD1 identical over 10 bases. Germline CDR1 is SGHNT and CDR2 is YYREEE (reference sequence). CDR3 size: 15 residues. The trim removed 2 bases at V and 4 bases at J, leaving 5 bases unmatched. Here the CDR3 reads CASSLPGQGTETQYF. DNA of the CDR3: TGTGCCAGCAGCTTACCGGGACAGGGGACAGAGACCCAGTACTTC.